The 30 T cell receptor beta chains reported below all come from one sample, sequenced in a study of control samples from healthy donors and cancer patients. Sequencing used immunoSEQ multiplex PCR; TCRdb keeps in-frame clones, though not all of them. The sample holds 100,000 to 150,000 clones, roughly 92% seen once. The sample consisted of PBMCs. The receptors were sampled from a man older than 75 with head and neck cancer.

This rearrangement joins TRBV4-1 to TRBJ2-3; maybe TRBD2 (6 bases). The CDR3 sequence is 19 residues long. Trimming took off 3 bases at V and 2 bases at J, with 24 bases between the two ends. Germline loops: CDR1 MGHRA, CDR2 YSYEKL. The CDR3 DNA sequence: TGCGCCAGCAGCCACCCCCCTCCCGGTAAGGGAGGCCTCACAGATACGCAGTATTTT. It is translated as CASSHPPPGKGGLTDTQYF.

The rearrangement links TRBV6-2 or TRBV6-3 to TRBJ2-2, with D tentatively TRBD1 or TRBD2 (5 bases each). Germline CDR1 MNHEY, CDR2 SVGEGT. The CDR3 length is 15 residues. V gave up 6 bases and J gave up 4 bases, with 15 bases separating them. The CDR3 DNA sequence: TGTGCCAGCAGCGTCATCCGAGGGGTCACCGGGGAGCTGTTTTTT. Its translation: CASSVIRGVTGELFF.

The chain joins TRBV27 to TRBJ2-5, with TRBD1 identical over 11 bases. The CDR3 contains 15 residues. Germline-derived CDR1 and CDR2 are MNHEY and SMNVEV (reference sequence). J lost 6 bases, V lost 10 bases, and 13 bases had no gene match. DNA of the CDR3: TGTGCCAACCTCGGCGGGACAGGGGGGAAAAAGACCCAGTACTTC. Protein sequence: CANLGGTGGKKTQYF.

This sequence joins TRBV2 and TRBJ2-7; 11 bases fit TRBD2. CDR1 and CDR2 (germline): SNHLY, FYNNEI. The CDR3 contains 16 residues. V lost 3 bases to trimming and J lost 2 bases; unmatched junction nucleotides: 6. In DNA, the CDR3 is TGTGCCAGCAGTGACGCCGGGACTAGCGGCGCCTACGAGCAGTACTTC. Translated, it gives CASSDAGTSGAYEQYF.

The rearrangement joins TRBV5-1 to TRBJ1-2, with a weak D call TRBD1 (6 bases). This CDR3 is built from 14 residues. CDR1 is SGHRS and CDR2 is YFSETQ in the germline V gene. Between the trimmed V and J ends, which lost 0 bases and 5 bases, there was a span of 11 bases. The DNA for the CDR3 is TGCGCCAGCAGCTTGGCAGGGGAGGGTTATGGCTACACCTTC. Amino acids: CASSLAGEGYGYTF.

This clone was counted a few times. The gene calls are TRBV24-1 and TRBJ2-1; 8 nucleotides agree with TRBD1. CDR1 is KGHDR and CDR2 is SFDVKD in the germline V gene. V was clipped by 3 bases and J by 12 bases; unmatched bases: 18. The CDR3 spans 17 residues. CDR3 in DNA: TGTGCCACCAGTGATAATGGGACAGGTACCAACATTTATGGGCAGTTCTTC. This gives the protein CATSDNGTGTNIYGQFF.

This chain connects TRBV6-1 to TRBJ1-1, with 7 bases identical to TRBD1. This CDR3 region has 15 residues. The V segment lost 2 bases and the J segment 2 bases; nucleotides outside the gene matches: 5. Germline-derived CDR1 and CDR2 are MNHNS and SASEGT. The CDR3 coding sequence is TGTGCCAGCAGTGAATGGGGACAGACTAACACTGAAGCTTTCTTT. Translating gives CASSEWGQTNTEAFF.

CDR3 protein: CASSQEGRTGTGEQYF. CDR3 nucleotide sequence: TGTGCCAGCAGCCAAGAGGGACGGACAGGGACTGGCGAGCAGTACTTC. This chain joins TRBV4-2 and TRBJ2-7; 8 positions agree with TRBD1. With V trimmed by 0 bases and J by 6 bases, 10 bases remained unmatched. The CDR3 has 16 amino acids. Germline values: CDR1 LGHNA, CDR2 YNFKEQ.

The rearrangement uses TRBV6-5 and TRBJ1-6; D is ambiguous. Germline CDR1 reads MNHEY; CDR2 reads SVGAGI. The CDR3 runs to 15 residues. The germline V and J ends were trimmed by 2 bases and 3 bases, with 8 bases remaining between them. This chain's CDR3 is CASSYREYYNSPLHF. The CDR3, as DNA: TGTGCCAGCAGTTACCGGGAGTACTATAATTCACCCCTCCACTTT.

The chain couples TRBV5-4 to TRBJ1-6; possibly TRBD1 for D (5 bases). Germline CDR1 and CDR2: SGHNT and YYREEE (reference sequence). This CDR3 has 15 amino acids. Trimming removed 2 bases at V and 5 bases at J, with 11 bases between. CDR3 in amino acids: CASSFREAHNSPLHF. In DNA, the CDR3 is TGTGCCAGCAGCTTCAGGGAGGCCCATAATTCACCCCTCCACTTT.

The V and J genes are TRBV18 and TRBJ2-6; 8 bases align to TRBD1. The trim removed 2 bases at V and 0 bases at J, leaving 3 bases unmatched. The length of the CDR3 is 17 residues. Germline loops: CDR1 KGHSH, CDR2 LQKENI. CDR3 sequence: CASSPGTGASGANVLTF. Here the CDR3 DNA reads TGTGCCAGCTCACCAGGGACAGGCGCCTCTGGGGCCAACGTCCTGACTTTC.

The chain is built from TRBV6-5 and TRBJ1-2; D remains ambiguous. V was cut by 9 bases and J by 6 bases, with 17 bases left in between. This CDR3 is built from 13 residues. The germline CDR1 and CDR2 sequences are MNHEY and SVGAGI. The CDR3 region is CASLPQAGDGYTF. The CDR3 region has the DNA TGTGCCAGTCTCCCGCAGGCCGGGGATGGCTACACCTTC.

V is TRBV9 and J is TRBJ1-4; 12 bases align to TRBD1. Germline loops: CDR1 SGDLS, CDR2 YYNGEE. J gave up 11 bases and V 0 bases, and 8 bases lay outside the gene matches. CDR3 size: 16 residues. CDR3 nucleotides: TGTGCCAGCAGCGTAGGTTCGGGACAGGGGGCGGAGAAACTGTTTTTT. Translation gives CASSVGSGQGAEKLFF.

CDR3 loop: CASSFTGTQNYTF. The CDR3 nucleotides read TGCGCCAGCAGCTTTACCGGGACACAGAACTACACCTTC. The V call is TRBV5-1, the J call TRBJ1-2; D may be TRBD1 (6 bases). The CDR3 is made up of 13 amino acids. CDR1 SGHRS and CDR2 YFSETQ come from the germline V gene. V lost 2 bases, J lost 10 bases, and 15 bases lay in between.

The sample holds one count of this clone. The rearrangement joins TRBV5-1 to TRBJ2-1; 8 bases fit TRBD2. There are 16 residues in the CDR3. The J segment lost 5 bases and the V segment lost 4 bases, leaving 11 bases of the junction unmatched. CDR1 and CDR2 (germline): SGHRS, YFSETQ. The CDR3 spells CASSPWTSLQNNEQFF. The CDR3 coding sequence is TGCGCCAGCAGCCCGTGGACTAGCCTCCAGAACAATGAGCAGTTCTTC.

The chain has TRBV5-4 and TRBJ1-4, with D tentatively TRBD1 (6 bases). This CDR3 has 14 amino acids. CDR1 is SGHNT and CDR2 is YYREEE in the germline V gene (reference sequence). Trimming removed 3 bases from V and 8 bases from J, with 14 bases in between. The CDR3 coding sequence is TGTGCCAGCAGCTCGGGACAAGGAGAGGAAAAACTGTTTTTT. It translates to CASSSGQGEEKLFF. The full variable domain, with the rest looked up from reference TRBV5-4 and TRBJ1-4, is ETGVTQSPTHLIKTRGQQVTLRCSSQSGHNTVSWYQQALGQGPQFIFQYYREEENGRGNFPPRFSGLQFPNYSSELNVNALELDDSALYLCASSSGQGEEKLFFGSGTQLSVL.

The CDR3 DNA sequence: TGTGCCAGCCGACCGGACAGTAACTATGGCTACACCTTC. It yields the protein CASRPDSNYGYTF. The chain recombines TRBV5-4 with TRBJ1-2; D might be TRBD1 (6 bases). Germline CDR1 is SGHNT and CDR2 is YYREEE (reference sequence). V was trimmed by 7 bases and J by 1 base, leaving 11 bases between them. The CDR3 is 13 residues long.

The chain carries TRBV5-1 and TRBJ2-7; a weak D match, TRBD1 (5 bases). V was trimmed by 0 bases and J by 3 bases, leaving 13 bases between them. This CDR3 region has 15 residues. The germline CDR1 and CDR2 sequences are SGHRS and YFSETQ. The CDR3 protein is CASSLVDSKVYEQYF. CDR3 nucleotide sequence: TGCGCCAGCAGCTTGGTTGACAGTAAAGTCTACGAGCAGTACTTC.

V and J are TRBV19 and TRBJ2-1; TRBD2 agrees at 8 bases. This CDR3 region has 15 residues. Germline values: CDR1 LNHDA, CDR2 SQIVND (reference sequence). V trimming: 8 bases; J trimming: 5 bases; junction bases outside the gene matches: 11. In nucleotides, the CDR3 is TGTGCCAGTGGTTGGGGCGGGGGGCTCGACAATGAGCAGTTCTTC. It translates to CASGWGGGLDNEQFF.

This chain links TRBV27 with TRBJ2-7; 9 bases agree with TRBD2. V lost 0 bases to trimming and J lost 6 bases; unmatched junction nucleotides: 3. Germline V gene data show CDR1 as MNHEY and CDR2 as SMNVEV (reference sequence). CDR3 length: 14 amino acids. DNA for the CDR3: TGTGCCAGCAGTTTATCCGGCGGGGGGGCCGAGCAGTACTTC. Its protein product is CASSLSGGGAEQYF.

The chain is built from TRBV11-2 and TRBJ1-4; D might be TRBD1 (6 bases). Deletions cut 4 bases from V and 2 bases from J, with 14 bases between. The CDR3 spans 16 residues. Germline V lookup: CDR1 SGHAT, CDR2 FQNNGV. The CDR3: CASSWGRGSTNEKLFF. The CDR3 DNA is TGTGCCAGCAGCTGGGGGCGGGGATCGACTAATGAAAAACTGTTTTTT.

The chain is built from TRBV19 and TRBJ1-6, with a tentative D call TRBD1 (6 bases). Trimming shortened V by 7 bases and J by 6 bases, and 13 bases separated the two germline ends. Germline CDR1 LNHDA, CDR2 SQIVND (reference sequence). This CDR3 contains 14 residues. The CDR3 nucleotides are TGTGCCAGTACCGTCGACAGGCCTAATTCACCCCTCCACTTT. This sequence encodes CASTVDRPNSPLHF.

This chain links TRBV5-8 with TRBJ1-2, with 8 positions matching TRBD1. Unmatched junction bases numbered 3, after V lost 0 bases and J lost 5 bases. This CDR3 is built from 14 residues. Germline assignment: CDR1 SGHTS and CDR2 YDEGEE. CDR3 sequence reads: CASSLGRTGYGYTF. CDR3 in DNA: TGTGCCAGCAGCTTGGGCAGGACAGGGTATGGCTACACCTTC. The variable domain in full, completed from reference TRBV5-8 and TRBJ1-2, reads EAGVTQSPTHLIKTRGQQATLRCSPISGHTSVYWYQQALGLGLQFLLWYDEGEERNRGNFPPRFSGRQFPNYSSELNVNALELEDSALYLCASSLGRTGYGYTFGSGTRLTVV.

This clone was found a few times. The CDR3 here is CASSPLLDEQYF. CDR3 nucleotide sequence: TGTGCCAGCAGCCCCCTATTGGACGAGCAGTACTTC. This chain connects TRBV7-9 to TRBJ2-7; D gene uncertain. The germline V gene encodes CDR1 SEHNR and CDR2 FQNEAQ (reference sequence). The length of the CDR3 is 12 residues. Trimming removed 5 bases at V and 5 bases at J, with 10 bases between.

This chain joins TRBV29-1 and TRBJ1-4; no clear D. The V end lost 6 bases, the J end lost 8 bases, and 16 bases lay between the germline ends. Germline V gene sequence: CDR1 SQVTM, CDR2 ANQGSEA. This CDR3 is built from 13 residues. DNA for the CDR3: TGCAGCGTCACTAAGGATTCTACGGAAAAACTGTTTTTT. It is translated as CSVTKDSTEKLFF.

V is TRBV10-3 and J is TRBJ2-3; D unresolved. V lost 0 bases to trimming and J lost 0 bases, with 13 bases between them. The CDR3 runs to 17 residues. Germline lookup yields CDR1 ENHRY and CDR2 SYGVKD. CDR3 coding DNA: TGTGCCATCAGTGAGTCATTGCAGTACTCTAGCACAGATACGCAGTATTTT. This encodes CAISESLQYSSTDTQYF.

CDR3 in amino acids: CASSQAGLARTDTQYF. The CDR3 nucleotides are TGCGCCAGCAGCCAAGCCGGACTAGCACGCACAGATACGCAGTATTTT. The chain combines TRBV4-1 with TRBJ2-3, with 8 bases lining up with TRBD2. Germline V gene lookup returns CDR1 MGHRA and CDR2 YSYEKL. Germline trimming cut 1 base from V and 1 base from J; bases unmatched to any gene: 4. CDR3 length equals 16 residues.

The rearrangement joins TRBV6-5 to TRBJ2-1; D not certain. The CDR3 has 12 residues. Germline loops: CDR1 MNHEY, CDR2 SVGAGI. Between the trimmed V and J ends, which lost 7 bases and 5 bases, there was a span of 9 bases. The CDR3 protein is CASNGRDNEQFF. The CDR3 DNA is TGTGCCAGCAACGGAAGGGACAATGAGCAGTTCTTC.

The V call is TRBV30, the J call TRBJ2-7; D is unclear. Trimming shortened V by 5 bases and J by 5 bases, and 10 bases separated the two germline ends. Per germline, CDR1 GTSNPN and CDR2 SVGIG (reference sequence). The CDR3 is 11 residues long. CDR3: CAWSERDEQYF. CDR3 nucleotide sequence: TGTGCCTGGTCTGAAAGGGACGAGCAGTACTTC.

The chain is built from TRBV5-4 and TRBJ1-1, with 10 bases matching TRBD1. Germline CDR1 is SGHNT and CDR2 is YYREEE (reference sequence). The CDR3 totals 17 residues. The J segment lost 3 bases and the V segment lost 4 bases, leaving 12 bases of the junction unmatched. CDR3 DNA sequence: TGTGCCAGCAGCCCGGGACAGGGGAATTTGGGGTACACTGAAGCTTTCTTT. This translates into CASSPGQGNLGYTEAFF. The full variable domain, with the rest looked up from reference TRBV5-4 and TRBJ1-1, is ETGVTQSPTHLIKTRGQQVTLRCSSQSGHNTVSWYQQALGQGPQFIFQYYREEENGRGNFPPRFSGLQFPNYSSELNVNALELDDSALYLCASSPGQGNLGYTEAFFGQGTRLTVV.